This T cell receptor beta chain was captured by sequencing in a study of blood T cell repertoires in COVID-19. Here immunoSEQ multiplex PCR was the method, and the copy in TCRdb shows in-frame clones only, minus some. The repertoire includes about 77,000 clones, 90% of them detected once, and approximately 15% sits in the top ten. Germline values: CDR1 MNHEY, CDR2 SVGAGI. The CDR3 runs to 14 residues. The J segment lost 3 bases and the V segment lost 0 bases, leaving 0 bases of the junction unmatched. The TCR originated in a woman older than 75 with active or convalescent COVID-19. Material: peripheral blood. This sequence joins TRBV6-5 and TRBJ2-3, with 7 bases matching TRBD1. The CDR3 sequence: CASSYSGQTDTQYF. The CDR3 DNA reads TGTGCCAGCAGTTACTCGGGACAGACAGATACGCAGTATTTT.